One and the same sample provided the 28 T cell receptor beta chains below, sequenced in a study of blood T cell repertoires in COVID-19. Clones were sequenced by immunoSEQ multiplex PCR, and TCRdb holds only the in-frame ones, with some missing. Of tens of thousands of clones listed, 70% to 80% were seen once; the top ten hold under 4%. The sequencing input was peripheral blood. These receptors were taken from a man in his fifties or sixties with acute or convalescent COVID-19.

This clone was seen a few times. The rearrangement uses TRBV5-1 and TRBJ2-2; 8 positions match TRBD1. There are 15 residues in the CDR3. The trim removed 5 bases at V and 1 base at J, leaving 4 bases unmatched. CDR1 is SGHRS and CDR2 is YFSETQ in the germline V gene. CDR3 nucleotides: TGCGCCAGCAGGGACGGGACAGGGAACACCGGGGAGCTGTTTTTT. This codes for CASRDGTGNTGELFF.

The chain couples TRBV4-1 to TRBJ1-1, with D uncertain. CDR3 length: 13 amino acids. V was cut by 5 bases and J by 1 base, with 8 bases left in between. Germline V lookup: CDR1 MGHRA, CDR2 YSYEKL. The DNA of the CDR3 is TGCGCCAGCAGCAAAGTCAGGAACACTGAAGCTTTCTTT. This sequence encodes CASSKVRNTEAFF.

The chain combines TRBV12-5 with TRBJ1-3, with no clear D. This CDR3 has 13 amino acids. The germline V gene encodes CDR1 LGHNT and CDR2 FRNRAP. Deletions cut 8 bases from V and 8 bases from J, with 16 bases between. CDR3 region: CASSPPGADTIYF. The CDR3 nucleotides read TGTGCTAGTTCTCCCCCGGGTGCCGACACCATATATTTT.

This chain links TRBV7-8 with TRBJ1-2; D unresolved. V lost 6 bases to trimming and J lost 3 bases, with 11 bases between them. The CDR3 consists of 13 residues. Germline V CDR1 and CDR2: SGHVS, FQNEAQ. CDR3 sequence reads: CASSSHGDYGYTF. The CDR3 bases are TGTGCCAGCAGTTCCCACGGGGACTATGGCTACACCTTC.

This chain links TRBV5-4 with TRBJ1-1; TRBD1 matches at 9 bases. The J segment lost 0 bases and the V segment lost 4 bases, leaving 4 bases of the junction unmatched. CDR3 length: 15 residues. The germline gives CDR1 SGHNT, CDR2 YYREEE (reference sequence). The chain's CDR3 is CASSEGQGMNTEAFF. The CDR3 nucleotides read TGTGCCAGCAGCGAAGGACAGGGGATGAACACTGAAGCTTTCTTT.

Here the CDR3 reads CASSLRSRGLYGYTF. The CDR3 DNA follows: TGTGCCAGCAGCTTAAGGTCCAGGGGCCTCTATGGCTACACCTTC. V and J are TRBV7-2 and TRBJ1-2; D perhaps matches TRBD1 (6 bases). The CDR3 sequence is 15 residues long. Per the germline V gene, CDR1 is SGHTA and CDR2 is FQGNSA. Trimming took 2 bases from V and 4 from J, leaving 14 bases between them.

The chain links TRBV7-8 to TRBJ2-7, with D tentatively TRBD2 (6 bases). The germline gives CDR1 SGHVS, CDR2 FQNEAQ. The V end was cut by 9 bases, the J end by 7 bases, with 13 bases between. This CDR3 contains 11 residues. The CDR3 reads CASGGSWEQYF. DNA of the CDR3: TGTGCCAGTGGGGGGTCGTGGGAGCAGTACTTC.

The rearrangement uses TRBV6-5 and TRBJ1-2; TRBD1 matches at 7 bases. CDR3 length: 14 residues. The V gene end was trimmed by 6 bases and the J gene end by 6 bases; junction bases not matched to a gene: 10. The germline V gene has CDR1 MNHEY and CDR2 SVGAGI. CDR3 bases: TGTGCCAGCAGCCATCCCCAGGGGGGCGATGGCTACACCTTC. Its protein product is CASSHPQGGDGYTF.

The chain uses TRBV18 and TRBJ2-2; D not certain. Trimming left V 9 bases short and J 5 bases short, with 13 bases between. The CDR3 runs 13 residues. The V gene's germline CDR1 is KGHSH and CDR2 LQKENI. CDR3 in amino acids: CASASPGTGELFF. The CDR3 region has the DNA TGTGCCAGTGCCTCTCCCGGGACCGGGGAGCTGTTTTTT. The full variable domain, in which reference TRBV18 and TRBJ2-2 provide the parts outside the CDR3, is NAGVMQNPRHLVRRRGQEARLRCSPMKGHSHVYWYRQLPEEGLKFMVYLQKENIIDESGMPKERFSAEFPKEGPSILRIQQVVRGDSAAYFCASASPGTGELFFGEGSRLTVL.

The chain joins TRBV5-1 to TRBJ1-1; a possible D gene is TRBD1 (6 bases). Germline loops: CDR1 SGHRS, CDR2 YFSETQ. The CDR3 is 15 amino acids. The V end was cut by 0 bases, the J end by 1 base, with 10 bases between. The CDR3 sequence is CASSLGQGWNTEAFF. In DNA form, the CDR3 reads TGCGCCAGCAGCTTGGGGCAGGGGTGGAACACTGAAGCTTTCTTT.

V gene TRBV5-1 combines with J gene TRBJ2-2; TRBD1 aligns across 10 bases. This CDR3 region has 17 residues. V lost 4 bases, J lost 5 bases, and 11 bases stayed unmatched. CDR1 SGHRS and CDR2 YFSETQ come from the germline V gene. The CDR3 here is CASSLILGTGDTGELFF. As DNA, the CDR3 is TGCGCCAGCAGCCTTATCCTCGGGACAGGGGATACCGGGGAGCTGTTTTTT.

This clone was seen only a few times. This rearrangement joins TRBV29-1 to TRBJ1-1, with D hard to call. V lost 3 bases and J 1 base, leaving 9 bases between the germline ends. Germline CDR1 reads SQVTM; CDR2 reads ANQGSEA. The CDR3 consists of 13 residues. The CDR3 is CSVEPEANTEAFF. Written as DNA, the CDR3 is TGCAGCGTTGAGCCAGAGGCGAACACTGAAGCTTTCTTT.

The chain joins TRBV9 to TRBJ1-2, with 7 bases lining up with TRBD1. Germline trimming cut 1 base from V and 3 bases from J; bases unmatched to any gene: 0. The CDR3 sequence is 13 residues long. Per the germline V gene, CDR1 is SGDLS and CDR2 is YYNGEE. CDR3 protein: CASSVTGDYGYTF. The DNA for the CDR3 is TGTGCCAGCAGCGTAACAGGGGACTATGGCTACACCTTC.

The chain has TRBV5-5 and TRBJ1-3; the D is unclear. V shed 5 bases and J shed 0 bases, with 15 bases lying between them. Germline V gene lookup returns CDR1 SGHKS and CDR2 YYEKEE (reference sequence). The CDR3 totals 16 residues. CDR3 bases: TGTGCCAGCAGTGACTATAGACATCGCTCTGGAAACACCATATATTTT. Its protein product is CASSDYRHRSGNTIYF.

This sequence joins TRBV6-6 and TRBJ1-5, with 7 bases matching TRBD1. The ends lost 7 bases at V and 7 bases at J; junction bases unmatched: 7. The CDR3 consists of 13 residues. Germline values: CDR1 MNHNY, CDR2 SVGAGI (reference sequence). The CDR3 nucleotides read TGTGCCAGCACCCTACAGGGGATGCAGCCCCAGCATTTT. It is translated as CASTLQGMQPQHF.

The V gene is TRBV11-1, the J gene TRBJ2-7; 9 bases map to TRBD2. After removal of 5 bases from V and 3 bases from J, the junction contained 8 bases not matched to a gene. The CDR3 is 15 residues long. CDR1 is SGHAT, CDR2 FQDESV, per germline (reference sequence). The chain's CDR3 is CASSPRAGGDYEQYF. Written as DNA, the CDR3 is TGTGCCAGCAGCCCCCGCGCGGGAGGGGACTACGAGCAGTACTTC.

The chain couples TRBV9 to TRBJ2-1; 8 nucleotides line up with TRBD2. The V gene's germline CDR1 is SGDLS and CDR2 YYNGEE. The CDR3 sequence is 16 residues long. V lost 1 base to trimming and J lost 8 bases; unmatched junction nucleotides: 11. CDR3 DNA sequence: TGTGCCAGCAGCGTAACCTCCCTCCCGGGGGGGTATGAGCAGTTCTTC. Translated, it gives CASSVTSLPGGYEQFF.

The rearrangement joins TRBV12-3 or TRBV12-4 to TRBJ2-3; D not resolved. The V end was cut by 6 bases, the J end by 5 bases, with 12 bases between. CDR3 length equals 13 residues. The DNA of the CDR3 is TGTGCCAGCAGCCTCATACAGCAAGATACGCAGTATTTT. Encoded protein: CASSLIQQDTQYF.

This chain joins TRBV4-1 and TRBJ1-5; 8 bases match TRBD1. The CDR3 has 15 residues. Germline loops: CDR1 MGHRA, CDR2 YSYEKL. V shed 3 bases and J 7 bases; nucleotides not matched to a gene: 8. In DNA form, the CDR3 reads TGCGCCAGCAGCCATGATGACAGGGGAGGCCAGCCCCAGCATTTT. Amino acid sequence: CASSHDDRGGQPQHF.

This clone has just a few counts. The chain joins TRBV5-6 to TRBJ2-7; D uncertain. V gave up 1 base and J gave up 4 bases, with 6 bases separating them. The CDR3 spans 12 residues. Germline V gives CDR1 SGHDT, CDR2 YYEEEE. CDR3 protein: CASSLYAYEQYF. The CDR3 DNA sequence: TGTGCCAGCAGCTTGTATGCGTACGAGCAGTACTTC.

Only a few counts were recorded for this clone. V and J are TRBV9 and TRBJ2-4, with TRBD1 matching over 10 bases. Germline lookup yields CDR1 SGDLS and CDR2 YYNGEE. V lost 4 bases to trimming and J lost 3 bases; unmatched junction nucleotides: 4. The CDR3 consists of 15 residues. The DNA for the CDR3 is TGTGCCAGCAGCTTGACAGGGGGCAGCAAAAACATTCAGTACTTC. It encodes CASSLTGGSKNIQYF.

The V gene is TRBV6-1, the J gene TRBJ1-2, with TRBD1 as a possible D gene (6 bases). The CDR3 totals 14 residues. V was shortened by 5 bases and J by 6 bases, with 16 bases between the two germline ends. From germline, CDR1 is MNHNS and CDR2 SASEGT. In DNA form, the CDR3 reads TGTGCCAGCAGTTTCTTGAGTCAGGGGCATGGCTACACCTTC. This translates into CASSFLSQGHGYTF.

This sequence joins TRBV28 and TRBJ2-1; 10 bases map to TRBD2. J lost 10 bases, V lost 5 bases, and 14 bases had no gene match. Germline V CDR1 and CDR2: MDHEN, SYDVKM. The CDR3 spans 16 residues. Here the CDR3 DNA reads TGTGCCAGCAGTCTCCCGGTAGCGGGAGGTGGGGGGGAGCAGTTCTTC. Its translation: CASSLPVAGGGGEQFF.

The V and J genes are TRBV14 and TRBJ2-1, with a tentative D call TRBD2 (6 bases). The CDR3 runs to 16 residues. Germline loops: CDR1 SGHDN, CDR2 FVKESK. V gave up 0 bases and J gave up 8 bases, with 17 bases separating them. CDR3 nucleotides: TGTGCCAGCAGCCAAGAGTGGGACTGGGAGGTCGATGAGCAGTTCTTC. It specifies CASSQEWDWEVDEQFF.

V is TRBV28 and J is TRBJ2-4; 7 bases align to TRBD1. V lost 6 bases and J lost 5; bases outside the gene matches: 7. The CDR3 consists of 14 residues. Per the germline V gene, CDR1 is MDHEN and CDR2 is SYDVKM. CDR3 coding DNA: TGTGCCAGCAGGCCTGGACAGGCACAAAACATTCAGTACTTC. Encoded protein: CASRPGQAQNIQYF. Together with reference TRBV28 and TRBJ2-4, the CDR3 gives the full variable domain: DVKVTQSSRYLVKRTGEKVFLECVQDMDHENMFWYRQDPGLGLRLIYFSYDVKMKEKGDIPEGYSVSREKKERFSLILESASTNQTSMYLCASRPGQAQNIQYFGAGTRLSVL.

V and J are TRBV19 and TRBJ2-2, with 11 positions matching TRBD2. The CDR3 is 16 amino acids. Germline-derived CDR1 and CDR2 are LNHDA and SQIVND (reference sequence). J gave up 4 bases and V 5 bases, and 6 bases lay outside the gene matches. CDR3 in amino acids: CASSPTSGKGTGELFF. The CDR3 coding sequence is TGTGCCAGTAGTCCGACTAGCGGGAAGGGCACCGGGGAGCTGTTTTTT.

This clone appeared once. The V call is TRBV5-1, the J call TRBJ2-2, with D possibly being TRBD1 (6 bases). V was trimmed by 0 bases and J by 10 bases, leaving 10 bases between them. Germline CDR1 reads SGHRS; CDR2 reads YFSETQ. The CDR3 is 13 residues long. In nucleotides, the CDR3 is TGCGCCAGCAGCTTGGCGGGGACAACGGAGCTGTTTTTT. Protein product: CASSLAGTTELFF.

V and J are TRBV27 and TRBJ2-1, with D possibly matching TRBD1 (5 bases). This CDR3 comprises 11 residues. V gave up 7 bases and J gave up 9 bases, with 10 bases separating them. Germline V CDR1 and CDR2: MNHEY, SMNVEV (reference sequence). The DNA for the CDR3 is TGTGCCAGCACCTGGGGCCCTGAGCAGTTCTTC. Protein: CASTWGPEQFF.